The source of this T cell receptor (beta chain) is a study of patients and donors after allogeneic stem cell transplantation. TCRdb re-analysed the RT-PCR reads in MiXCR, keeping a single row per CDR3 protein. The sample consists of about 74,000 distinct CDR3 sequences, more than 25% of them appearing once. Trimming cost V 0 bases and J 3 bases, with 6 bases left between them. CDR1 is SGHRS, CDR2 YFSETQ, per germline. CDR3 length equals 14 residues. The chain uses TRBV5-1 and TRBJ2-2; unclear D gene. This receptor was identified in a human donor who was either an allogeneic HSCT recipient or a stem cell or donor lymphocyte infusion donor (not recorded which). It is not recorded whose cells these are; they may come from a transplant donor. Sequencing input: blood, either unsorted or a sorted T cell fraction (not recorded which). CDR3 in amino acids: CASSLDGDTGELFF. CDR3 nucleotide sequence: TGCGCCAGCAGCTTGGATGGAGACACCGGGGAGCTGTTTTTT.